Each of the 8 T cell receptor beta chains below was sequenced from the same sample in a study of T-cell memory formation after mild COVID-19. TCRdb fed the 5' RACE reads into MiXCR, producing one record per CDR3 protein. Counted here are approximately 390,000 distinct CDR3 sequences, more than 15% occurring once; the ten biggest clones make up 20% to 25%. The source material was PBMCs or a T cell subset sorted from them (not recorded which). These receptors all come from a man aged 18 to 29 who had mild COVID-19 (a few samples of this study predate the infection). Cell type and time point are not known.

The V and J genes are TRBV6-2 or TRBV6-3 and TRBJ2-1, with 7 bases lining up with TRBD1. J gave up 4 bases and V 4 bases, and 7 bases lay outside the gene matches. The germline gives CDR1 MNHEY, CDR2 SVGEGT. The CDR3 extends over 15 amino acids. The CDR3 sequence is CASSSPGTAYNEQFF. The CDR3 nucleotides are TGTGCCAGCAGTTCCCCCGGGACAGCATACAATGAGCAGTTCTTC.

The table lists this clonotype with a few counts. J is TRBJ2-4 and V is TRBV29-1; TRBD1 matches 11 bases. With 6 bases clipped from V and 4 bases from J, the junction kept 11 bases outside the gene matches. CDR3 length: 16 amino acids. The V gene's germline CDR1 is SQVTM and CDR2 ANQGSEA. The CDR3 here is CSVYPGQGVLKNIQYF. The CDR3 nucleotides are TGCAGCGTCTACCCGGGACAGGGGGTTCTGAAAAACATTCAGTACTTC.

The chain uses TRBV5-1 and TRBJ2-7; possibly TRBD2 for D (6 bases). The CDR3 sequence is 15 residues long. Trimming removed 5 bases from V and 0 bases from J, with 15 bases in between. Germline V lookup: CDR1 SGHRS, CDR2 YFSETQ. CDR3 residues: CASSEIAGSSYEQYF. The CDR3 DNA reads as TGCGCCAGCAGTGAAATTGCGGGGAGCTCCTACGAGCAGTACTTC.

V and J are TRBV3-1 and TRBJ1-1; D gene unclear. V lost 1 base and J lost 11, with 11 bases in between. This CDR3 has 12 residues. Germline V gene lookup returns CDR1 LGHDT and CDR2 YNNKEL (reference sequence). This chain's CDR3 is CASSQAVGSAFF. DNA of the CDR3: TGTGCCAGCAGCCAAGCTGTGGGGTCCGCTTTCTTT.

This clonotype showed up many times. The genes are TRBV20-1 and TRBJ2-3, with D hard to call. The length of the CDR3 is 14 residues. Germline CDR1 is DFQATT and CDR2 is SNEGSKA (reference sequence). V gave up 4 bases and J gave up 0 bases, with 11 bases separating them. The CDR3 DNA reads TGCAGTGCTAAAGCCCTACATAGCACAGATACGCAGTATTTT. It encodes CSAKALHSTDTQYF.

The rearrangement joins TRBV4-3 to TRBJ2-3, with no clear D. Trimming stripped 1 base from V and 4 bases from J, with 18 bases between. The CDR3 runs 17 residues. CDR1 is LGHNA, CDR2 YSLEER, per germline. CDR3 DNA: TGCGCCAGCAGCCAAGTTTTCCAGGACCAGGCCTCAGATACGCAGTATTTT. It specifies CASSQVFQDQASDTQYF.

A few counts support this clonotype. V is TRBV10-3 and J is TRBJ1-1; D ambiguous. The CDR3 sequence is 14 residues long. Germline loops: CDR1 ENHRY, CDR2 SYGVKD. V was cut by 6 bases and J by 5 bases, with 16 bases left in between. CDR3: CAIRQGPMGTEAFF. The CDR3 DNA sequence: TGTGCCATCAGACAAGGGCCCATGGGGACTGAAGCTTTCTTT.

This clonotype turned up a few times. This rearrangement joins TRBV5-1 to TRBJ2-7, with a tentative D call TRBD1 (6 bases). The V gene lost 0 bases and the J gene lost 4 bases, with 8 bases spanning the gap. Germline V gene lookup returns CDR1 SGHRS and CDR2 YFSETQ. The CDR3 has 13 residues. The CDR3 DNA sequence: TGCGCCAGCAGCTTGGAGAGGGGGTACGAGCAGTACGTC. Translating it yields CASSLERGYEQYV.